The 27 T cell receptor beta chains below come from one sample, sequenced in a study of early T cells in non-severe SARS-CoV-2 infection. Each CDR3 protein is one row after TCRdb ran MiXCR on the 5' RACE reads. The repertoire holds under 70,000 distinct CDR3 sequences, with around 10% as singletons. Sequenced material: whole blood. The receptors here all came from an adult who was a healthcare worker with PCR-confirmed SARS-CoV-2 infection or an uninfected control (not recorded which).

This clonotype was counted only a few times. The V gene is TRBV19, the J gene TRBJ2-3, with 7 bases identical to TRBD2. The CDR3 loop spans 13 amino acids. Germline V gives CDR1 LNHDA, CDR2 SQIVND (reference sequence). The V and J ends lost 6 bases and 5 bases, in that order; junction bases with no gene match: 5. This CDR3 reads CASRSGGGDTQYF. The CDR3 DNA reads TGTGCCAGTAGGTCGGGAGGAGGAGATACGCAGTATTTT.

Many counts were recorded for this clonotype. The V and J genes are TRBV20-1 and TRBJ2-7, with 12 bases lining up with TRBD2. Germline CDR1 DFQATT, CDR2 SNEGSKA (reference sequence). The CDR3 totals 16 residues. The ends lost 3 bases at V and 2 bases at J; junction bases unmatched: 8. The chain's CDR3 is CSASAPGLAGTYEQYF. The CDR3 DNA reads TGCAGTGCTAGCGCACCGGGACTAGCGGGTACCTACGAGCAGTACTTC.

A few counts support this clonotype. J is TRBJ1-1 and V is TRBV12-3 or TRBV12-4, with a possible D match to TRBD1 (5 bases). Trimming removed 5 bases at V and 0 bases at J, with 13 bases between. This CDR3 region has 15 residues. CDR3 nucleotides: TGTGCCAGCAGTCCCCAGGGAACTATGAACACTGAAGCTTTCTTT. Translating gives CASSPQGTMNTEAFF.

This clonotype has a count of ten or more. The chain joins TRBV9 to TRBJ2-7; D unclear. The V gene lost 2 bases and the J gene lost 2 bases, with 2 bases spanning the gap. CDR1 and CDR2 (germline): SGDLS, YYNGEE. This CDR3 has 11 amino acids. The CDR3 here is CASSVPYEQYF. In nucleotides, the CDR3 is TGTGCCAGCAGCGTTCCCTACGAGCAGTACTTC.

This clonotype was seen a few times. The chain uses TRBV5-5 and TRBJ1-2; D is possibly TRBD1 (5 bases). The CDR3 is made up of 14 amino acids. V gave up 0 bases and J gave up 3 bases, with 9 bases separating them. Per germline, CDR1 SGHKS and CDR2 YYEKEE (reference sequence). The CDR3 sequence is CASSLAQADYGYTF. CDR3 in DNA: TGTGCCAGCAGCTTGGCACAGGCGGACTATGGCTACACCTTC.

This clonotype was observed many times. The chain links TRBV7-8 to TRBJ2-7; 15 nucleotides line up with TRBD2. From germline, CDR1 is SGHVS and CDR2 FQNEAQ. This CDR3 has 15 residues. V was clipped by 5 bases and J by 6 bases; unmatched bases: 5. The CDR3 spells CASSPRTSGGGEQYF. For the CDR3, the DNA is TGTGCCAGCAGCCCCCGGACTAGCGGGGGGGGCGAGCAGTACTTC.

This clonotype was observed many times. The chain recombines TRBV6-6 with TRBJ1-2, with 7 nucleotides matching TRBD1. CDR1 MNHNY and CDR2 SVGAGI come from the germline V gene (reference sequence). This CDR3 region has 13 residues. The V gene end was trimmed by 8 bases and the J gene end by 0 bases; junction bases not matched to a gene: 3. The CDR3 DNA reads TGTGCCAGCTTGGACAGGTCTAACTATGGCTACACCTTC. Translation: CASLDRSNYGYTF.

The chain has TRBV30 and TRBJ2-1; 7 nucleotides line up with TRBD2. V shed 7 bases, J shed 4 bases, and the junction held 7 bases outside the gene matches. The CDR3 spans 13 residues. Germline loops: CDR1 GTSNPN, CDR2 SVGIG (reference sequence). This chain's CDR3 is CAFRGDWYNEQFF. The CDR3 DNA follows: TGTGCCTTTCGGGGGGACTGGTACAATGAGCAGTTCTTC.

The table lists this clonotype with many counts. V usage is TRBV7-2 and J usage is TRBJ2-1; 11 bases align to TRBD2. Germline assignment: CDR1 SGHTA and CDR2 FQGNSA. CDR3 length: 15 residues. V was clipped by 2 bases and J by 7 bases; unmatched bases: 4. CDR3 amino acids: CASSLYLAGGNEQFF. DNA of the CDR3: TGTGCCAGCAGCTTATACCTAGCGGGAGGAAATGAGCAGTTCTTC.

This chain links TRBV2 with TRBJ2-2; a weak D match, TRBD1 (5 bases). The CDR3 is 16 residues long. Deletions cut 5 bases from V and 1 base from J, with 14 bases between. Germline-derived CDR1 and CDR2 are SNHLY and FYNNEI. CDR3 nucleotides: TGTGCCAGCAGTCCCCAGGGAAGAAGGAACACCGGGGAGCTGTTTTTT. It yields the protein CASSPQGRRNTGELFF.

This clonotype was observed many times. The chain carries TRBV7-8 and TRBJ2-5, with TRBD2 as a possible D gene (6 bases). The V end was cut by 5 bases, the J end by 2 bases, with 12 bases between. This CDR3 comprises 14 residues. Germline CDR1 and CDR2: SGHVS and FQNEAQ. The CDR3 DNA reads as TGTGCCAGCAGCCCCCGGGGGAAACAAGAGACCCAGTACTTC. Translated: CASSPRGKQETQYF.

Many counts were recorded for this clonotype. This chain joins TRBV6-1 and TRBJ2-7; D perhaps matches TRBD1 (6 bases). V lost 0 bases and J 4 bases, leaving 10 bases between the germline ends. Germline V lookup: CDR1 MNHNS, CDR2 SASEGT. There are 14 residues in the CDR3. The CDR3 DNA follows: TGTGCCAGCAGTGAAGCGCTTCAGGGGTACGAGCAGTACTTC. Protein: CASSEALQGYEQYF.

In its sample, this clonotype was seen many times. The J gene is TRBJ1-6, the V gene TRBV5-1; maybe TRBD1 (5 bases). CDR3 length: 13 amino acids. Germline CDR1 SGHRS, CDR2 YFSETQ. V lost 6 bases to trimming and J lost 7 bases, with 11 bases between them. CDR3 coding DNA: TGCGCCAGCACCGGGGGTGACAATTCACCCCTCCACTTT. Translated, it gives CASTGGDNSPLHF. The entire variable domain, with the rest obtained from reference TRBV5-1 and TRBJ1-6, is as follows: KAGVTQTPRYLIKTRGQQVTLSCSPISGHRSVSWYQQTPGQGLQFLFEYFSETQRNKGNFPGRFSGRQFSNSRSEMNVSTLELGDSALYLCASTGGDNSPLHFGNGTRLTVT.

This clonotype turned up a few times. In DNA, the CDR3 is TGCAGCGTTGCCATAACAGGGCACACCGGGGAGCTGTTTTTT. As protein: CSVAITGHTGELFF. The V gene is TRBV29-1, the J gene TRBJ2-2; D is possibly TRBD1 (6 bases). The V end lost 4 bases, the J end lost 3 bases, and 12 bases lay between the germline ends. CDR3 length equals 14 residues. Germline CDR1 SQVTM, CDR2 ANQGSEA.

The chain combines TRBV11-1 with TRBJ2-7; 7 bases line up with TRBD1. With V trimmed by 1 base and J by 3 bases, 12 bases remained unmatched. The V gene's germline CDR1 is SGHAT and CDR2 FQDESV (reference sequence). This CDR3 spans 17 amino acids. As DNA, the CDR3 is TGTGCCAGCAGCTTAGGGCTCGGACAGGCTCTATACTACGAGCAGTACTTC. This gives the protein CASSLGLGQALYYEQYF.

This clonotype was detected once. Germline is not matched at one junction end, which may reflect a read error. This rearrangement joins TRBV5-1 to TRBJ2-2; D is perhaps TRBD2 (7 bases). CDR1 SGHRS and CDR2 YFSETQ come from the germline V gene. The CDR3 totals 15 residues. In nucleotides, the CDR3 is TGCGCCAGCAGCCCCCAGACGGGGGGCACCAGGGAGCTGTTTTTT. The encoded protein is CASSPQTGGTRELFF.

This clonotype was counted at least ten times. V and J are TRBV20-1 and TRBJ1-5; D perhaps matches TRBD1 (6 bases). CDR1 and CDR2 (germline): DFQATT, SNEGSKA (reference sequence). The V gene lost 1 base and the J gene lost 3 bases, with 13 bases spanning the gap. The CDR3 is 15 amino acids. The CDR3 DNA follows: TGCAGTGCTAGAGGGTCCAGGGGTTACAATCAGCCCCAGCATTTT. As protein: CSARGSRGYNQPQHF.

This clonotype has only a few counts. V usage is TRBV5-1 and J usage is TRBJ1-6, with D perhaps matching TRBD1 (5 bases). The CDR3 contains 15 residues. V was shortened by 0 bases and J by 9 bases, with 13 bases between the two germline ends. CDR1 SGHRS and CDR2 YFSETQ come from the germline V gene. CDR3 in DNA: TGCGCCAGCAGCTTGGACGACAGCTTTCTTTCACCCCTCCACTTT. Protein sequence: CASSLDDSFLSPLHF.

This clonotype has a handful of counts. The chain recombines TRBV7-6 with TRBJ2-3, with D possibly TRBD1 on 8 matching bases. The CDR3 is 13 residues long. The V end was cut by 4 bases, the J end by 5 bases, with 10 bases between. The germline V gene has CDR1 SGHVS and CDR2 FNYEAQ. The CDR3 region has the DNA TGTGCCAGCAGCTACAGGGGGGGAGATACGCAGTATTTT. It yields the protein CASSYRGGDTQYF.

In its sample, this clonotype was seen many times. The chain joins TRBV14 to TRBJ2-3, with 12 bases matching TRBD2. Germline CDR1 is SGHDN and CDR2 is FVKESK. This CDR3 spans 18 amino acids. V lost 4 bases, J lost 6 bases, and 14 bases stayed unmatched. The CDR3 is CASSLSLAGGMNYDTQYF. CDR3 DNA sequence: TGTGCCAGCAGCCTATCCCTAGCGGGGGGGATGAATTATGATACGCAGTATTTT.

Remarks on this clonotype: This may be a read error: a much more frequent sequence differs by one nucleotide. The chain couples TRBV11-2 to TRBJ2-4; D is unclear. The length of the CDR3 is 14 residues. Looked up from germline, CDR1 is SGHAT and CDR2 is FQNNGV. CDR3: CVSTPGVIKNIQYF. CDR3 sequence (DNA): TGTGTCAGCACTCCTGGCGTAATAAAAAACATTCAGTACTTC.

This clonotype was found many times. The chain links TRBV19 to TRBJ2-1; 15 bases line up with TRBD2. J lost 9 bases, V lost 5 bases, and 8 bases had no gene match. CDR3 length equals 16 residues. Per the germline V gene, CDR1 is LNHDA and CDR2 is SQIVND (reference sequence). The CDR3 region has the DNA TGTGCCAGTAGTCTAGGACTAGCGGGAGGGCGAGGTGAGCAGTTCTTC. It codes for CASSLGLAGGRGEQFF.

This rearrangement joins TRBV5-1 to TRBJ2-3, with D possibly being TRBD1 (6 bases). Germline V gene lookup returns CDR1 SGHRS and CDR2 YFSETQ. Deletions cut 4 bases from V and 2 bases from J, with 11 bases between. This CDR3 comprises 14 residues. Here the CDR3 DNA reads TGCGCCAGCAGCACCGGACAGTACACAGATACGCAGTATTTT. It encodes CASSTGQYTDTQYF.

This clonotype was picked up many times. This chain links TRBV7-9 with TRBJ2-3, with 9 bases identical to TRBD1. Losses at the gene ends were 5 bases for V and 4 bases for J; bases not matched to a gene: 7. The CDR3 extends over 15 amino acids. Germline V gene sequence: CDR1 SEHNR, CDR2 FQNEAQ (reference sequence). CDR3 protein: CASSPGQGEADTQYF. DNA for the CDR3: TGTGCCAGCAGCCCGGGACAGGGAGAGGCAGATACGCAGTATTTT.

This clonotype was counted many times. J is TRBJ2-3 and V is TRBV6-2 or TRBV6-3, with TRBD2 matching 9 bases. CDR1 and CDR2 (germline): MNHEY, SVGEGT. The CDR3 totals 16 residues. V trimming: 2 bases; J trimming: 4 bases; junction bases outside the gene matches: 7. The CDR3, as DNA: TGTGCCAGCAGTTACGGGACTAGCAGTTTTCCAGATACGCAGTATTTT. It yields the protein CASSYGTSSFPDTQYF.

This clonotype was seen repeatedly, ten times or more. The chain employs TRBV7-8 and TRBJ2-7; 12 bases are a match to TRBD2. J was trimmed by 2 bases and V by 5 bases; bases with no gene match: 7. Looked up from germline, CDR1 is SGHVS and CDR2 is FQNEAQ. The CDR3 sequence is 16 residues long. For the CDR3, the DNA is TGTGCCAGCAGCCCTCGACTAGCGGGGGTACCCTACGAGCAGTACTTC. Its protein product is CASSPRLAGVPYEQYF.

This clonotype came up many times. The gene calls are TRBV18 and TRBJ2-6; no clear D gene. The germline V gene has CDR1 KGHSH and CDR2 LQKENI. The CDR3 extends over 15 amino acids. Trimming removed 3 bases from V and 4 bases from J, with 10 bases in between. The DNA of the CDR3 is TGTGCCAGCTCACCCCCTATTGCGGGGGCCAACGTCCTGACTTTC. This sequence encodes CASSPPIAGANVLTF.